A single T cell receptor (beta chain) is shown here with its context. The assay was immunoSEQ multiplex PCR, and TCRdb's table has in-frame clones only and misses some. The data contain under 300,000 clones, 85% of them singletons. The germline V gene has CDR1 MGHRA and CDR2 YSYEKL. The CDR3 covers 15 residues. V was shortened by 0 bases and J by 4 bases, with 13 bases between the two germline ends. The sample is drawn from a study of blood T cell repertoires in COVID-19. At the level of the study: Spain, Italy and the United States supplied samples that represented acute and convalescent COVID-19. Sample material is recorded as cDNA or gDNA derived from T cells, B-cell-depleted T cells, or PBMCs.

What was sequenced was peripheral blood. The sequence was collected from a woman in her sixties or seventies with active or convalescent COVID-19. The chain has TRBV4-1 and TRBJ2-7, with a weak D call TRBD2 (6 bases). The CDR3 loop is CASSQESTGGYEQYV. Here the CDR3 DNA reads TGCGCCAGCAGCCAAGAAAGCACCGGGGGATACGAGCAGTACGTC.